Listed below are T cell receptor beta chains from one sample, sequenced in a study of control samples from healthy donors and cancer patients. The method was immunoSEQ multiplex PCR; TCRdb's version includes in-frame clones alone and lacks a portion of them. The data show some 82,000 clones, around 87% seen once. The sample was blood. These receptors originate from a man aged 45 to 65 in good health. The conserved cysteine and the conserved F or W are not part of the CDR3 here.

>TRBV11-3|TRBJ1-2
ASSPRAQGGYGYT
>TRBV9|TRBJ1-5
ASSSTDASGPQH
>TRBV18|TRBJ2-1
ASSPGQGSYNEQF
>TRBV4-1|TRBJ1-4
VSSPLRADGEKLF
>TRBV4-2|TRBJ1-3
ASSQIGPGNTIY
>TRBV19|TRBJ1-5
ASKGGRVWQPQH
>TRBV6-5|TRBJ1-1
ASRSTSNTEAF
>TRBV11-2|TRBJ1-2
ASSLDRNYGYT
>TRBV27|TRBJ1-2
ASSSLQGNYGYT
>TRBV11-2|TRBJ2-5
ASSTLVAEGETQY
>TRBV5-1|TRBJ2-1
ASSLRTSGGVYNEQF
>TRBV20-1|TRBJ1-2
SVSGSYGYT
>TRBV7-3|TRBJ1-1
ASSREEAAEAF
>TRBV5-4|TRBJ2-7
ASSRQGFISYEQY
>TRBV4-2|TRBJ2-7
ASSQDHTGTSGSYEQY
>TRBV24-1|TRBJ1-2
ATSDGPPKDYGYT
>TRBV6-6|TRBJ2-3
ASSSVGTQY
>TRBV12-3/TRBV12-4|TRBJ2-5
ASSILGLETQY
>TRBV10-1|TRBJ2-1
ASSERDRGPKEQF